The clone carrying this TCR beta chain was seen ten or more times. Its specificity is unknown. The sample belongs to a study of T cells in Graves' hyperthyroidism and ophthalmopathy. Graves' hyperthyroidism qualified as stable when ophthalmopathy did not progress within 18 months. The investigators amplified TCR beta CDR3 regions from RNA transcripts. Initially, a first-round RT-PCR of the TCR CDR3 employed the HTBI primer set. Each CDR3 protein is one row after TCRdb ran MiXCR on the multiplex PCR reads. This table holds over 500,000 distinct CDR3 sequences, 13% to 15% found once. V shed 1 base and J shed 0 bases, with 8 bases lying between them. The germline V gene has CDR1 SGHVS and CDR2 FQNEAQ. The CDR3 length is 15 residues. Study-wide results and limits: Most thyroid clonotypes with frequency above 0.001 were detected in blood.

This TCR came from a woman in her thirties or forties with Graves' hyperthyroidism. The chain uses TRBV7-8 and TRBJ2-3; no clear D. Sequencing used blood. The chain's CDR3 is CASSLVPSSTDTQYF. In nucleotides, the CDR3 is TGTGCCAGCAGCTTAGTTCCCAGTAGCACAGATACGCAGTATTTT.